This passage covers 5 T cell receptor beta chains from one sample sequenced in a study of lymphopenia after photon versus proton radiotherapy (dated by TCRdb to about 2019). Library preparation employed the immunoSEQ multiplex PCR assay. The table was pulled from immuneACCESS by TCRdb, which kept in-frame rearrangements only. Such tables lose some clones; where checked, under half of the loss comes from unresolved V genes, and the rest has no known cause. The sample table lists 6,000 to 9,500 clones, more than 75% of them with a count of one. Approximately 50% of the sample belongs to the ten largest clones. Source: peripheral blood, taken from a patient treated with photon-based radiotherapy. Receptors were obtained from a man aged 25-45 years with gastric cancer.

Worth noting for this clone: A single base is all that separates this from a far larger clone, so a read error is likely. Other DNA sequences in the same sample also yield this CDR3. The J gene is TRBJ2-7, the V gene TRBV5-3, with D perhaps TRBD2 (5 bases). TRBV5-3 is reported as an ORF; its role is uncertain. The CDR3 contains 14 residues. V shed 8 bases and J shed 2 bases, with 17 bases lying between them. The CDR3 loop reads CASSLAGFPYEQYF. As DNA, the CDR3 is TGTGCCAGCAGCCTAGCCGGGTTTCCCTACGAGCAGTACTTC.

This chain uses TRBV19 with TRBJ2-2; D not resolved. V lost 1 base to trimming and J lost 6 bases, with 9 bases between them. The CDR3 has 14 amino acids. CDR1 and CDR2 from the germline V gene are LNHDA and SQIVND (reference sequence). CDR3 sequence (DNA): TGTGCCAGTAGTATAGGGGGTAGTTCCGGGGAGCTGTTTTTT. Translated: CASSIGGSSGELFF. The whole variable domain, filled in from reference TRBV19 and TRBJ2-2, reads DGGITQSPKYLFRKEGQNVTLSCEQNLNHDAMYWYRQDPGQGLRLIYYSQIVNDFQKGDIAEGYSVSREKKESFPLTVTSAQKNPTAFYLCASSIGGSSGELFFGEGSRLTVL.

This chain uses TRBV11-2 with TRBJ2-3; D is ambiguous. CDR3 length: 14 residues. The germline V gene has CDR1 SGHAT and CDR2 FQNNGV. Trimming removed 6 bases from V and 4 bases from J, with 14 bases in between. CDR3 in DNA: TGTGCCAGCAGTGTGTTGGTCCGCGCAGATACGCAGTATTTT. Encoded protein: CASSVLVRADTQYF.

The CDR3, as DNA: TGTGCCAGTAGCTTGTCTTATGTGGGACAGGGATCCTACGAGCAGTACTTC. Translated: CASSLSYVGQGSYEQYF. J is TRBJ2-7 and V is TRBV19; 9 bases agree with TRBD1. The germline V gene has CDR1 LNHDA and CDR2 SQIVND (reference sequence). The CDR3 loop spans 17 amino acids. Unmatched junction bases numbered 13, after V lost 6 bases and J lost 1 base.

The V gene is TRBV19, the J gene TRBJ1-5, with D possibly matching TRBD1 (5 bases). This CDR3 has 14 amino acids. CDR1 LNHDA and CDR2 SQIVND come from the germline V gene (reference sequence). Trimming took 4 bases from V and 6 from J, leaving 13 bases between them. CDR3 DNA sequence: TGTGCCAGTAGTACCCCCGGGGCAGTTCAGCCCCAGCATTTT. Translated: CASSTPGAVQPQHF. The variable domain in full, with the rest retrieved from reference TRBV19 and TRBJ1-5, is DGGITQSPKYLFRKEGQNVTLSCEQNLNHDAMYWYRQDPGQGLRLIYYSQIVNDFQKGDIAEGYSVSREKKESFPLTVTSAQKNPTAFYLCASSTPGAVQPQHFGDGTRLSIL.